These 27 T cell receptor beta chains were sequenced from one sample in a study of blood T cell repertoires in COVID-19. Method: immunoSEQ multiplex PCR; TCRdb's copy keeps in-frame clones and lacks some. Of some 250,000 clones in the sample, approximately 82% are singletons; the top ten hold about 1.9%. Sequencing was carried out using peripheral blood. The receptors were gathered from a man aged 25-40 years who had recovered from COVID-19.

The chain recombines TRBV10-1 with TRBJ2-3; 7 nucleotides line up with TRBD1. V lost 5 bases to trimming and J lost 11 bases; unmatched junction nucleotides: 4. In germline, CDR1 is WNHNN, CDR2 SYGVQD (reference sequence). This CDR3 region has 11 residues. CDR3 loop: CASSNRDRQYF. The CDR3 DNA follows: TGCGCCAGCAGTAACCGGGACAGGCAGTATTTT.

The chain links TRBV19 to TRBJ2-4; a possible D gene is TRBD1 (6 bases). The CDR3 has 16 amino acids. Trimming took 3 bases from V and 0 from J, leaving 12 bases between them. Germline V gene data show CDR1 as LNHDA and CDR2 as SQIVND (reference sequence). The chain's CDR3 is CASSIGQNLAKNIQYF. Written as DNA, the CDR3 is TGTGCCAGTAGTATTGGACAGAACCTAGCCAAAAACATTCAGTACTTC.

The chain links TRBV28 to TRBJ2-2; weak D call: TRBD1 (6 bases). With 4 bases removed from V and 8 bases from J, the gap between germline ends came to 20 bases. CDR3 length: 16 amino acids. Germline loops: CDR1 MDHEN, CDR2 SYDVKM. CDR3 bases: TGTGCCAGCAGTTCACAACATGCGGACAGTTTTGGGGAGCTGTTTTTT. It codes for CASSSQHADSFGELFF.

The V gene is TRBV12-3 or TRBV12-4, the J gene TRBJ1-5, with D possibly TRBD1 on 6 matching bases. The ends were cut back, 8 bases at V and 6 bases at J, with 11 bases in the middle. The CDR3 loop spans 12 amino acids. The CDR3 loop reads CASSGVGQPQHF. DNA for the CDR3: TGTGCCAGCTCAGGGGTAGGTCAGCCCCAGCATTTT.

This rearrangement joins TRBV7-3 to TRBJ2-2; 7 bases agree with TRBD1. Trimming at V came to 2 bases and at J to 7 bases, leaving 7 bases not matched to a gene. CDR3 length: 15 residues. Germline loops: CDR1 SGHTA, CDR2 FQGTGA. The CDR3 loop is CASSLEGGSHGELFF. The CDR3 DNA sequence: TGTGCCAGCAGCTTAGAAGGGGGCAGTCACGGGGAGCTGTTTTTT.

The CDR3 DNA is TGTGCCACCAGTGACTCACAGGGGTTGGCGACAGATACGCAGTATTTT. It specifies CATSDSQGLATDTQYF. This chain uses TRBV24-1 with TRBJ2-3, with 7 bases fitting TRBD1. The ends lost 4 bases at V and 3 bases at J; junction bases unmatched: 9. From germline, CDR1 is KGHDR and CDR2 SFDVKD. The CDR3 consists of 16 residues.

The chain's CDR3 is CAISEGGVGTDTQYF. In DNA, the CDR3 is TGTGCCATCAGTGAGGGAGGTGTTGGCACAGATACGCAGTATTTT. The rearrangement joins TRBV10-3 to TRBJ2-3, with a possible D match to TRBD2 (5 bases). The CDR3 totals 15 residues. The ends were cut back, 2 bases at V and 1 base at J, with 10 bases in the middle. CDR1 is ENHRY and CDR2 is SYGVKD in the germline V gene.

V usage is TRBV3-1 (or the pseudogene TRBV3-2) and J usage is TRBJ2-5, with 7 bases aligning to TRBD1. The germline CDR1 and CDR2 sequences are LGHDT and YNNKEL (reference sequence). J gave up 5 bases and V 2 bases, and 5 bases lay outside the gene matches. The CDR3 spans 14 residues. The CDR3 protein is CASSQQTGPETQYF. In DNA form, the CDR3 reads TGTGCCAGCAGCCAACAGACAGGGCCGGAGACCCAGTACTTC.

The chain joins TRBV11-2 to TRBJ1-4, with D unclear. The CDR3 contains 14 residues. V was pared by 1 base and J by 5 bases, with 8 bases between. Germline loops: CDR1 SGHAT, CDR2 FQNNGV. CDR3 bases: TGTGCCAGCAGCTTAGGCAGGCTAAATGAAAAACTGTTTTTT. It encodes CASSLGRLNEKLFF.

The V gene is TRBV10-2, the J gene TRBJ1-5, with 10 bases aligning to TRBD1. Trimming at V came to 3 bases and at J to 4 bases, leaving 24 bases not matched to a gene. The CDR3 is 22 residues long. CDR1 is WSHSY and CDR2 is SAAADI in the germline V gene. Written as DNA, the CDR3 is TGCGCCAGCAGTGAAGGGCGTTTGCGGGACAGGGGAGTTGAGTCCATTAATCAGCCCCAGCATTTT. Amino acids: CASSEGRLRDRGVESINQPQHF.

This chain connects TRBV12-5 to TRBJ1-6, with unresolved D. The CDR3 length is 12 residues. The germline V gene encodes CDR1 LGHNT and CDR2 FRNRAP. The V gene lost 4 bases and the J gene lost 8 bases, with 6 bases spanning the gap. The CDR3 reads CASGWPDSPLHF. DNA for the CDR3: TGTGCTAGTGGTTGGCCCGATTCACCCCTCCACTTT.

This sequence joins TRBV13 and TRBJ1-2, with TRBD1 matching 8 bases. The V and J ends lost 6 bases and 6 bases, in that order; junction bases with no gene match: 9. Germline CDR1 and CDR2: PRHDT and FYEKMQ (reference sequence). CDR3 size: 14 residues. CDR3 DNA sequence: TGTGCCAGCAGGAGGACAGGGAGGGAGAATGGCTACACCTTC. Amino acids: CASRRTGRENGYTF.

The genes are TRBV7-2 and TRBJ1-1; D is unresolved. CDR1 and CDR2 from the germline V gene are SGHTA and FQGNSA. The CDR3 is made up of 15 amino acids. Trimming pared 1 base from V and 5 bases from J, leaving 14 bases between. CDR3: CASSLGVATGTEAFF. CDR3 sequence (DNA): TGTGCCAGCAGCTTAGGAGTGGCGACGGGGACTGAAGCTTTCTTT.

The gene calls are TRBV18 and TRBJ2-7; D gene unclear. The V end was cut by 3 bases, the J end by 6 bases, with 12 bases between. Germline V lookup: CDR1 KGHSH, CDR2 LQKENI. The CDR3 spans 13 residues. CDR3 coding DNA: TGTGCCAGCTCACCGTGGAAACAGCCCGAGCAGTACTTC. This codes for CASSPWKQPEQYF.

Worth noting for this clone: The junction does not match germline at one end; this may be a read error. V and J are TRBV12-3 or TRBV12-4 and TRBJ1-2; D is undetermined. The CDR3 length is 11 residues. The CDR3 nucleotides are TGTGCCAGCAGTTTAGCGACGAGGGCGGCCTTC. Protein: CASSLATRAAF.

The chain employs TRBV2 and TRBJ1-1, with D hard to call. Germline CDR1 SNHLY, CDR2 FYNNEI. V lost 5 bases, J lost 6 bases, and 16 bases lay in between. This CDR3 comprises 14 residues. CDR3 nucleotide sequence: TGTGCCAGCAGTCCACCCTACGGGAAGCCTGAAGCTTTCTTT. Its protein product is CASSPPYGKPEAFF.

The J gene is TRBJ1-1, the V gene TRBV10-2, with D perhaps TRBD1 (6 bases). This CDR3 spans 14 amino acids. The ends were cut back, 2 bases at V and 5 bases at J, with 12 bases in the middle. CDR1 is WSHSY, CDR2 SAAADI, per germline. In nucleotides, the CDR3 is TGCGCCAGCAGTGAGCAGGGGCGTAGTACTGAAGCTTTCTTT. Its translation: CASSEQGRSTEAFF.

This clone was counted once. V usage is TRBV7-9 and J usage is TRBJ2-5; 13 bases are a match to TRBD2. V dropped 5 bases and J dropped 4; count of bases not matched to a gene: 4. Germline V CDR1 and CDR2: SEHNR, FQNEAQ (reference sequence). The CDR3 covers 15 residues. CDR3 in DNA: TGTGCCAGCAGCACTAGCGGGGGGGCTACAGAGACCCAGTACTTC. As protein: CASSTSGGATETQYF.

The chain links TRBV18 to TRBJ1-1; D uncertain. This CDR3 contains 16 residues. Germline assignment: CDR1 KGHSH and CDR2 LQKENI. V was clipped by 3 bases and J by 3 bases, with 17 bases between them. This CDR3 reads CASSPFEGSIDTEAFF. DNA of the CDR3: TGTGCCAGCTCACCCTTTGAGGGCTCGATAGACACTGAAGCTTTCTTT.

The V and J genes are TRBV27 and TRBJ1-5; 9 bases are shared with TRBD1. Trimming took 5 bases from V and 6 from J; bases not matched to a gene: 5. CDR1 and CDR2 (germline): MNHEY, SMNVEV (reference sequence). This CDR3 comprises 14 residues. The CDR3 spells CASSRGTGLQPQHF. The CDR3 DNA is TGTGCCAGCAGTCGAGGGACAGGGCTTCAGCCCCAGCATTTT.

About this clone: This specimen includes other DNA sequences encoding the same CDR3. The V gene is TRBV3-1 (or the pseudogene TRBV3-2), the J gene TRBJ1-2, with TRBD1 matching 8 bases. CDR1 is LGHDT, CDR2 YNNKEL, per germline (reference sequence). The length of the CDR3 is 13 residues. The V segment lost 1 base and the J segment 6 bases; nucleotides outside the gene matches: 1. CDR3 region: CASSQGTGNGYTF. The CDR3 DNA follows: TGTGCCAGCAGCCAAGGGACAGGGAATGGCTACACCTTC.

The V and J genes are TRBV10-2 and TRBJ2-3; no clear D gene. The germline CDR1 and CDR2 sequences are WSHSY and SAAADI. This CDR3 contains 13 residues. V dropped 7 bases and J dropped 1 base, with 9 bases sitting between them. This CDR3 reads CASIFSGTDTQYF. The CDR3, as DNA: TGCGCCAGCATCTTCTCGGGCACAGATACGCAGTATTTT.

This chain joins TRBV6-5 and TRBJ1-5, with D tentatively TRBD1 (6 bases). The CDR3 sequence is 11 residues long. Germline CDR1 reads MNHEY; CDR2 reads SVGAGI. Trimming removed 7 bases at V and 15 bases at J, with 16 bases between. The CDR3 spells CASKGELVLHF. CDR3 nucleotides: TGTGCCAGCAAGGGGGAGTTGGTTTTGCATTTT.

A word on this clone: Different DNA sequences within this sample yield the same CDR3. This chain uses TRBV7-9 with TRBJ2-3; 7 nucleotides line up with TRBD2. V shed 1 base and J 3 bases; nucleotides not matched to a gene: 1. Germline V gene sequence: CDR1 SEHNR, CDR2 FQNEAQ (reference sequence). The CDR3 spans 14 residues. The CDR3 sequence is CASSLEGLTDTQYF. CDR3 DNA sequence: TGTGCCAGCAGCTTAGAGGGACTAACAGATACGCAGTATTTT. The full variable domain, in which reference TRBV7-9 and TRBJ2-3 provide the parts outside the CDR3, is DTGVSQNPRHKITKRGQNVTFRCDPISEHNRLYWYRQTLGQGPEFLTYFQNEAQLEKSRLLSDRFSAERPKGSFSTLEIQRTEQGDSAMYLCASSLEGLTDTQYFGPGTRLTVL.

The rearrangement joins TRBV29-1 to TRBJ1-1; D not resolved. Germline V gene data show CDR1 as SQVTM and CDR2 as ANQGSEA. The CDR3 has 12 residues. V was clipped by 5 bases and J by 3 bases, with 10 bases between them. In DNA form, the CDR3 reads TGCAGCGTTAGTGCGAGGGACACTGAAGCTTTCTTT. This codes for CSVSARDTEAFF. Full variable domain (rest looked up from reference TRBV29-1 and TRBJ1-1): SAVISQKPSRDICQRGTSLTIQCQVDSQVTMMFWYRQQPGQSLTLIATANQGSEATYESGFVIDKFPISRPNLTFSTLTVSNMSPEDSSIYLCSVSARDTEAFFGQGTRLTVV.

The chain joins TRBV7-9 to TRBJ2-7; 7 bases agree with TRBD1. V gave up 0 bases and J gave up 4 bases; unmatched junction bases: 9. The CDR3 runs 16 residues. Looked up from germline, CDR1 is SEHNR and CDR2 is FQNEAQ (reference sequence). This CDR3 reads CASSLAGAGQAYEQYV. CDR3 coding DNA: TGTGCCAGCAGCTTAGCGGGAGCCGGACAGGCTTACGAGCAGTACGTC.

The chain has TRBV7-3 and TRBJ2-3; 10 nucleotides align to TRBD2. This CDR3 spans 15 amino acids. V shed 5 bases, J shed 9 bases, and the junction held 11 bases outside the gene matches. Per germline, CDR1 SGHTA and CDR2 FQGTGA. In DNA form, the CDR3 reads TGTGCCAGCAGCCCAAGCGGGGGGGCATTAGAGACGCAGTATTTT. Its translation: CASSPSGGALETQYF.